What follows are 9 T cell receptor beta chains derived from one specimen sequenced in a study of CD8 T cells in Susac syndrome. Reverse transcription of about 0.5 to 1 ug RNA was carried out with random hexamers. Each CDR3 protein is one row after TCRdb ran MiXCR on the immunoSEQ multiplex PCR reads. The sample lists 150,000 to 180,000 distinct CDR3 sequences, 95% to 96% seen once, with under 0.15% in the top ten. The specimen sequenced was CD8+ T cells from PBMCs. The source is a human donor with multiple sclerosis.

The gene calls are TRBV5-4 and TRBJ2-5, with 9 bases that match TRBD2. The V segment lost 4 bases and the J segment 4 bases; nucleotides outside the gene matches: 5. The CDR3 loop spans 14 amino acids. Germline V gives CDR1 SGHNT, CDR2 YYREEE (reference sequence). The CDR3: CASSLSGGGETQYF. Written as DNA, the CDR3 is TGTGCCAGCAGCCTTAGCGGGGGAGGAGAGACCCAGTACTTC.

CDR3 sequence reads: CASSGSGTGGTTGANVLTF. The CDR3 nucleotides are TGTGCCAGCAGCGGATCCGGGACAGGGGGAACGACTGGGGCCAACGTCCTGACTTTC. The chain couples TRBV7-9 to TRBJ2-6, with 11 bases matching TRBD1. J was trimmed by 2 bases and V by 5 bases; bases with no gene match: 11. Germline V gene data show CDR1 as SEHNR and CDR2 as FQNEAQ (reference sequence). CDR3 size: 19 residues. Based on the CDR3 plus reference TRBV7-9 and TRBJ2-6, the full variable domain is DTGVSQNPRHKITKRGQNVTFRCDPISEHNRLYWYRQTLGQGPEFLTYFQNEAQLEKSRLLSDRFSAERPKGSFSTLEIQRTEQGDSAMYLCASSGSGTGGTTGANVLTFGAGSRLTVL.

The chain has TRBV27 and TRBJ2-1; D not resolved. This CDR3 comprises 15 residues. Germline V CDR1 and CDR2: MNHEY, SMNVEV (reference sequence). The V gene lost 7 bases and the J gene lost 0 bases, with 13 bases spanning the gap. The CDR3: CASNPSVSSYNEQFF. CDR3 nucleotide sequence: TGTGCCAGCAACCCAAGCGTCAGCTCCTACAATGAGCAGTTCTTC.

V is TRBV7-8 and J is TRBJ2-5; no firm D call. V lost 4 bases and J 1 base, leaving 10 bases between the germline ends. Germline-derived CDR1 and CDR2 are SGHVS and FQNEAQ. The CDR3 consists of 14 residues. CDR3 sequence (DNA): TGTGCCAGCAGCTCCCGGGCCCCCCAAGAGACCCAGTACTTC. Residues: CASSSRAPQETQYF.

The J gene is TRBJ1-2, the V gene TRBV29-1; TRBD1 might be the D (6 bases). Trimming removed 3 bases from V and 2 bases from J, with 10 bases in between. The CDR3 totals 13 residues. Per the germline V gene, CDR1 is SQVTM and CDR2 is ANQGSEA. The CDR3 protein is CSVDGGANYGYTF. The CDR3 DNA sequence: TGCAGCGTTGATGGGGGCGCCAACTATGGCTACACCTTC.

The CDR3 is CASARRGADTQYF. CDR3 nucleotide sequence: TGTGCCAGCGCCCGCCGGGGTGCAGATACGCAGTATTTT. This chain links TRBV28 with TRBJ2-3, with D possibly TRBD2 on 5 matching bases. Germline V lookup: CDR1 MDHEN, CDR2 SYDVKM. V lost 8 bases to trimming and J lost 4 bases, with 13 bases between them. There are 13 residues in the CDR3.

The V and J genes are TRBV5-1 and TRBJ1-2; perhaps TRBD1 as D (5 bases). Germline V gives CDR1 SGHRS, CDR2 YFSETQ. Trimming took off 3 bases at V and 6 bases at J, with 15 bases between the two ends. This CDR3 comprises 14 residues. This CDR3 is CASSSSRGVDGYTF. In DNA, the CDR3 is TGCGCCAGCAGCTCCTCGCGAGGGGTGGATGGCTACACCTTC.

The rearrangement links TRBV29-1 to TRBJ2-3; D not resolved. The V end lost 1 base, the J end lost 2 bases, and 13 bases lay between the germline ends. The CDR3 runs 15 residues. Germline CDR1 SQVTM, CDR2 ANQGSEA. The DNA for the CDR3 is TGCAGCGTTGAAGCCCCCACAGTGTACACAGATACGCAGTATTTT. Translating gives CSVEAPTVYTDTQYF.

The rearrangement links TRBV30 to TRBJ1-6; tentative D call: TRBD1 (5 bases). Per the germline V gene, CDR1 is GTSNPN and CDR2 is SVGIG (reference sequence). V was trimmed by 1 base and J by 6 bases, leaving 10 bases between them. CDR3 length: 14 residues. CDR3 protein: CAWSGDGINSPLHF. In DNA form, the CDR3 reads TGTGCCTGGAGTGGGGACGGGATTAATTCACCCCTCCACTTT.